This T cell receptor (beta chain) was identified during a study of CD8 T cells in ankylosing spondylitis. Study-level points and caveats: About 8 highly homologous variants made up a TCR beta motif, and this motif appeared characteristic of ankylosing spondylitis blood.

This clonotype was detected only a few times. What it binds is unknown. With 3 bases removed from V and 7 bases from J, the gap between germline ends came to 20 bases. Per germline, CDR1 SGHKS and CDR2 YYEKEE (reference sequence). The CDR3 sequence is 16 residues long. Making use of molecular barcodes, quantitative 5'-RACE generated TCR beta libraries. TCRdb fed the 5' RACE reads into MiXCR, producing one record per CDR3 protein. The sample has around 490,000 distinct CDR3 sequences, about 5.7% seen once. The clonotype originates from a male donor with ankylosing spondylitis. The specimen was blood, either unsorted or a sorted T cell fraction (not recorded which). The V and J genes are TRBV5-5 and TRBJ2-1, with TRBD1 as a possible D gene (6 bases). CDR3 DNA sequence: TGTGCCAGCAGCTGGAGACAGGCCATCCTCCAAAATGAGCAGTTCTTC. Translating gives CASSWRQAILQNEQFF.